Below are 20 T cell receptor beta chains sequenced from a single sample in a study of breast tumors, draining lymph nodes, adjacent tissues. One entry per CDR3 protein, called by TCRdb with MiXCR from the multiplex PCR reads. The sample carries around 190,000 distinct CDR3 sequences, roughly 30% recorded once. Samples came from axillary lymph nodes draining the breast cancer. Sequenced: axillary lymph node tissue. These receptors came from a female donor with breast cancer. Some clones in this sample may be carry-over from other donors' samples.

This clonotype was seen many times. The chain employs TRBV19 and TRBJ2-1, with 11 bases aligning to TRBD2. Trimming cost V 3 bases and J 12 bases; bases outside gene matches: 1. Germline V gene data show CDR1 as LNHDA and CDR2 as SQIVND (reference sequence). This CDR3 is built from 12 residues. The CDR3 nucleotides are TGTGCCAGTAGTATTCTAGCGGGGGGGCAGTTCTTC. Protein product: CASSILAGGQFF.

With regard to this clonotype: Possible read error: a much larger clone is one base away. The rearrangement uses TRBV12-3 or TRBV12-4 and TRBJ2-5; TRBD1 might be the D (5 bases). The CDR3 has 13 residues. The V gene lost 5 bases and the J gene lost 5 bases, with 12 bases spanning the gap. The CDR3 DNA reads TGTGCCAGCAGTCCGACAGATCGGGAGACCCAGTACTTC. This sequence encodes CASSPTDRETQYF.

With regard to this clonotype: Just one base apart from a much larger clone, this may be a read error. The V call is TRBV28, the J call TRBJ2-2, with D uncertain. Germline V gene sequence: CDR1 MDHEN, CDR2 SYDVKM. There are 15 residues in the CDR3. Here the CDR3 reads CASSPTTENTEELFF. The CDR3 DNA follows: TGTGCCAGCAGTCCAACCACCGAGAACACCGAGGAGCTGTTTTTT.

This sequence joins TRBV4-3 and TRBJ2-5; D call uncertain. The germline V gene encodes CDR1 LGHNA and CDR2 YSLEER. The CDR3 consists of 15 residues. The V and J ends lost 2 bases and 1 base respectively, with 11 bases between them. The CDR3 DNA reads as TGCGCCAGCAGCCAATTCCCTCGGGTCCAAGAGACCCAGTACTTC. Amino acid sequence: CASSQFPRVQETQYF.

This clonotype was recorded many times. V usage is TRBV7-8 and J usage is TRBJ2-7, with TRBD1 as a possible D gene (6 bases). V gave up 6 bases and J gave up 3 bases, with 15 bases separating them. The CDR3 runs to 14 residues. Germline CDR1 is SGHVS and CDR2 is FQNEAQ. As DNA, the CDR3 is TGTGCCAGCAGTCGACCGACAGGTGTCTACGAGCAGTACTTC. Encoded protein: CASSRPTGVYEQYF. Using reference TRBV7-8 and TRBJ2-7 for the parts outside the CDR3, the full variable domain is GAGVSQSPRYKVAKRGQDVALRCDPISGHVSLFWYQQALGQGPEFLTYFQNEAQLDKSGLPSDRFFAERPEGSVSTLKIQRTQQEDSAVYLCASSRPTGVYEQYFGPGTRLTVT.

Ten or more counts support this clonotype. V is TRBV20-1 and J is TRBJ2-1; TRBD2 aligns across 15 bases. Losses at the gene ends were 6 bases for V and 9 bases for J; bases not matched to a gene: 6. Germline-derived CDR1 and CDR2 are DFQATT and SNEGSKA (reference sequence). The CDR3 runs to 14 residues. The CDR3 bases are TGCAGTGCCGGACTAGCGGGGGGGCTTAGTGAGCAGTTCTTC. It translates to CSAGLAGGLSEQFF.

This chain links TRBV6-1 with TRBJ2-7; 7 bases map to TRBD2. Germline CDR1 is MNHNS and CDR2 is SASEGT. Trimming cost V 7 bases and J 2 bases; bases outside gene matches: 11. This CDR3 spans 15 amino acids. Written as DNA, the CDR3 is TGTGCCAGCACCCAAGGTGCGGGAGTGGCCTACGAGCAGTACTTC. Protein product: CASTQGAGVAYEQYF.

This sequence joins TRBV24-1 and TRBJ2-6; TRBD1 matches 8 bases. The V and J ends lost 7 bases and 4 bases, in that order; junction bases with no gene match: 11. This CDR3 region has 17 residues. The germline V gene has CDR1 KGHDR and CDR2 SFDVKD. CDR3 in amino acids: CATRKTGENTGANVLTF. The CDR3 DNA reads TGTGCCACCAGGAAGACAGGGGAGAACACCGGGGCCAACGTCCTGACTTTC.

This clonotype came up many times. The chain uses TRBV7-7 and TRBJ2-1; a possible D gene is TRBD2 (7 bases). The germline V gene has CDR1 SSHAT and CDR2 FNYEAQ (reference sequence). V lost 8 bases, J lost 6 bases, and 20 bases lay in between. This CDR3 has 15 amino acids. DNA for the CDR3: TGTGCCAGCCGGGAACGGGGGGCGCGGGGCAATGAGCAGTTCTTC. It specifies CASRERGARGNEQFF.

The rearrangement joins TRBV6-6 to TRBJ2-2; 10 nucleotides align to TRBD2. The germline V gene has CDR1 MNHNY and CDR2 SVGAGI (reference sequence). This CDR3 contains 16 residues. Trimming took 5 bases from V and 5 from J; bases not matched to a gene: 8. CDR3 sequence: CASSLAGAQETGELFF. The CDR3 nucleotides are TGTGCCAGCAGTCTAGCGGGGGCGCAAGAGACCGGGGAGCTGTTTTTT.

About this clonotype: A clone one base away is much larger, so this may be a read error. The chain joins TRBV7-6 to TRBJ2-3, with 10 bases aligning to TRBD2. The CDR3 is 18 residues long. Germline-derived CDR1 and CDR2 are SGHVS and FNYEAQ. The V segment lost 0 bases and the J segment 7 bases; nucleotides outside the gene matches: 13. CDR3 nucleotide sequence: TGTGCCAGCAGCTTAGCGCTTCCTAGCGGGAGTAGCGCACATACGCAGTATTTT. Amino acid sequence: CASSLALPSGSSAHTQYF.

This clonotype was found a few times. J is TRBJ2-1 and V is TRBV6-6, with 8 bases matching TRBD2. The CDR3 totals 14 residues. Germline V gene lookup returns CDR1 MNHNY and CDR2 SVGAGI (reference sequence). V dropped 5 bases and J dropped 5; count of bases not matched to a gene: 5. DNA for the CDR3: TGTGCCAGCAGTCGGCGGGAGGTCGACAATGAGCAGTTCTTC. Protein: CASSRREVDNEQFF.

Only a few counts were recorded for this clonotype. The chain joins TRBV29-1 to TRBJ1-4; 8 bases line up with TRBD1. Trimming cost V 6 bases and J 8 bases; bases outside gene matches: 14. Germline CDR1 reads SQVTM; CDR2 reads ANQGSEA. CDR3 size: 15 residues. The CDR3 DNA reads TGCAGCGTCGGTACAGGGGGGGAGCCGGGAGAAAAACTGTTTTTT. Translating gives CSVGTGGEPGEKLFF.

CDR3 DNA sequence: TGTGCCATCAGTGAGCCTTACCAAGGGACCAACGTCCTGACTTTC. The encoded protein is CAISEPYQGTNVLTF. The chain carries TRBV10-3 and TRBJ2-6; D gene ambiguous. This CDR3 is built from 15 residues. The germline V gene has CDR1 ENHRY and CDR2 SYGVKD. V was clipped by 2 bases and J by 8 bases, with 13 bases between them.

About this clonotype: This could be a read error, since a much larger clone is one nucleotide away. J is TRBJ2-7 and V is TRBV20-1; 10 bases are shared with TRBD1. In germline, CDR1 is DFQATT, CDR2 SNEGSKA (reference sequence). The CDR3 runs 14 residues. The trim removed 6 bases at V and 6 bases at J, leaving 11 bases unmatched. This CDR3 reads CSARGQGFNSEQYF. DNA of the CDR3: TGCAGTGCCCGGGGACAGGGGTTCAACTCCGAGCAGTACTTC.

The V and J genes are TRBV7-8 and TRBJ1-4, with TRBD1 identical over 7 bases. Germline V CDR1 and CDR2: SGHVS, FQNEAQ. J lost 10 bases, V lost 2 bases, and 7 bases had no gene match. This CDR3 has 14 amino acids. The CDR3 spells CASSLRQGDAKLFF. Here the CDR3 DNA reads TGTGCCAGCAGCTTAAGACAGGGCGACGCAAAACTGTTTTTT.

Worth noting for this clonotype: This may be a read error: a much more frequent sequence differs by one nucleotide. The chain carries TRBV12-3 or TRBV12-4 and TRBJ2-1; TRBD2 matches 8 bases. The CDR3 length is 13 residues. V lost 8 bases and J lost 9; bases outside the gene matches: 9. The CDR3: CASGGLVGSEQFF. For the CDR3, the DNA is TGTGCCAGCGGGGGACTAGTGGGGAGTGAGCAGTTCTTC.

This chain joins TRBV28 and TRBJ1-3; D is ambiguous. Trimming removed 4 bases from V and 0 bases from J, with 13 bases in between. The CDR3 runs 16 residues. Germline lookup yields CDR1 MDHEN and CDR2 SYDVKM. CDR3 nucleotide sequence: TGTGCCAGCAGTTCGGCGGGAATAAGCTCTGGAAACACCATATATTTT. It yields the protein CASSSAGISSGNTIYF.

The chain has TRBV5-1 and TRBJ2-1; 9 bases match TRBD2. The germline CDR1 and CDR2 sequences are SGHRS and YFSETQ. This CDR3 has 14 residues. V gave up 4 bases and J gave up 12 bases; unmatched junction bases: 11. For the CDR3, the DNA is TGCGCCAGCAGCCTGGCGGGGGGGCCAGATACGCAGTTCTTC. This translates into CASSLAGGPDTQFF.

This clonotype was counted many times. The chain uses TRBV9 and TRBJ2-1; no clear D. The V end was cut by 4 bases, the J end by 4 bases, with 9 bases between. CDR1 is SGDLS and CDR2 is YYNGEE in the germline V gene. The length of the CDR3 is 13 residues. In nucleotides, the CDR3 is TGTGCCAGCAGCCCAAGACCATACAATGAGCAGTTCTTC. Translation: CASSPRPYNEQFF. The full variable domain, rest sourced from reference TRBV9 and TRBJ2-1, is DSGVTQTPKHLITATGQRVTLRCSPRSGDLSVYWYQQSLDQGLQFLIQYYNGEERAKGNILERFSAQQFPDLHSELNLSSLELGDSALYFCASSPRPYNEQFFGPGTRLTVL.